This T cell receptor beta chain was recorded in a study of CD8+CD57+ T cells in acquired aplastic anemia. Overall study context: Mean yield of DNA from sorted CD4+ and CD8+ cells was about 3.2 ug.

CD8+CD57+ cell expansion had been shown by flow cytometry in patients chosen for sequencing. The CDR3 runs to 14 residues. With 6 bases clipped from V and 0 bases from J, the junction kept 2 bases outside the gene matches. Germline CDR1 MNHNS, CDR2 SASEGT. For CDR3 and TCR beta VDJ profiling, genomic DNA was the template used. One entry per CDR3 protein, called by TCRdb with MiXCR from the reads. The sample consists of around 250,000 distinct CDR3 sequences, approximately 86% of them appearing once. The source is a human donor with aplastic anemia. Sequences were obtained from sorted CD4+, CD8+, or CD8+CD57+ T cells (not recorded which) from PBMCs. The chain couples TRBV6-1 to TRBJ2-7; TRBD2 matches at 10 bases. CDR3 amino acids: CASRERGGSYEQYF. The CDR3, as DNA: TGTGCCAGCAGAGAGCGGGGGGGCTCCTACGAGCAGTACTTC.